The source of this T cell receptor (beta chain) is a study of tissue T cells after allogeneic stem cell transplantation. Using immunoSEQ multiplex PCR, the repertoire was profiled, and TCRdb retains in-frame clones only, with some absent. This repertoire shows some 4,000 clones, 45% to 55% found once; its top ten account for 8% to 9.5%. Time point of the sample: mouse harvest day 7 after allogeneic transplant. The graft held 10^6 splenic CD5+ T cells and 10^7 T-cell-depleted bone marrow cells. B6 (H2b) cells into BALB/c (H2d) mice; tissues taken at day 7 or 14. The study, taken as a whole, reports: Anatomically similar tissues had similar TCR repertoires within each patient.

Notes on this clone: Its antigen is unidentified. Gene names and germline match the mouse. The read ends 1 residue before the CDR3 terminus; that terminus is restored from the germline J gene.

Between the trimmed V and J ends, which lost 4 bases and 1 base, there was a span of 7 bases. From germline, CDR1 is NSQYPW and CDR2 LRSPGD (reference sequence). The CDR3 contains 13 residues. The V gene is TRBV1, the J gene TRBJ1-1, with a possible D match to TRBD1 (6 bases). Sequenced sample: lymph node tissue. The sequence came from a female BALB/c mouse given C57BL/6 T cells with graft-versus-host disease after an allogeneic hematopoietic cell transplant. The sequenced CDR3 bases are TGCACCTGCAGTGTACAGGGAAACACAGAAGTCTTC. Translated: CTCSVQGNTEVF. The CDR3 reads in full as CTCSVQGNTEVFF.